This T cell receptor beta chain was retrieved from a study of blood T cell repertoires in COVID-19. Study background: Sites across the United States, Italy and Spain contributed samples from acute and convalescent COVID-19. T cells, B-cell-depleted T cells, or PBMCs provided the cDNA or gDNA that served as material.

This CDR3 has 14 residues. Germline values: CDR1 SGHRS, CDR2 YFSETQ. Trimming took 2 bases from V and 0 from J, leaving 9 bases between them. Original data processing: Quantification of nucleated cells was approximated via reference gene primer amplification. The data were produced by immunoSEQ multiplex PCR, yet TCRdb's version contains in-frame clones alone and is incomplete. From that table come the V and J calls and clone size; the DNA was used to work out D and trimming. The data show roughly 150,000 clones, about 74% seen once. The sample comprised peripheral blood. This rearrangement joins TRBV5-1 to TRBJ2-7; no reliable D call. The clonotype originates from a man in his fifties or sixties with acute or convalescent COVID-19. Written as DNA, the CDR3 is TGCGCCAGCAGCTTTCGCGGAGCCTCCTACGAGCAGTACTTC. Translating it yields CASSFRGASYEQYF.